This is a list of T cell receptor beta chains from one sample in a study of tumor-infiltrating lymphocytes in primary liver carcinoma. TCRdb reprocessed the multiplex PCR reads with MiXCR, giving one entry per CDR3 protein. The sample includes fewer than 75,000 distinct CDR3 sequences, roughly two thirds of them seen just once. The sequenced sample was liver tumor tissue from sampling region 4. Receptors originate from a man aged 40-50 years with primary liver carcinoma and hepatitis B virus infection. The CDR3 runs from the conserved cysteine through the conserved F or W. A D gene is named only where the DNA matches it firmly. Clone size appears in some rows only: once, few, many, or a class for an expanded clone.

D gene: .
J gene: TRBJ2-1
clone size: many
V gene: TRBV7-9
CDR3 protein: CASSDSLSENNGQFF
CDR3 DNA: TGTGCCAGCAGCGACAGTTTATCCGAAAACAATGGGCAGTTCTTC

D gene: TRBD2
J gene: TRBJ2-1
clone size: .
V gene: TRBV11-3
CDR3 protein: CASSLHTPGTSEFNEHFF
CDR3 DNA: TGTGCCAGCAGCTTACACACCCCCGGGACTAGCGAGTTCAATGAGCACTTCTTC

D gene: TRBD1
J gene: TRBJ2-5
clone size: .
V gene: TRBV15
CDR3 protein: CATSNWTGCEETQYF
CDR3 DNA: TGTGCCACCAGCAACTGGACAGGGTGTGAAGAAACCCAGTACTTC

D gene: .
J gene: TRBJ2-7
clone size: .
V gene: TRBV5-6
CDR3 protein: CASSLADSEYEQYF
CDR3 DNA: TGTGCCAGTAGCTTGGCGGACTCAGAATACGAGCAGTATTTC

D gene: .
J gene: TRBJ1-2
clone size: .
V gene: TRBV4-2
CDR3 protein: CVSSQDLVNYGYTF
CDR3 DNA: TGTGTCAGTAGCCAAGATCTGGTTAACTATGGCTACACCTTC

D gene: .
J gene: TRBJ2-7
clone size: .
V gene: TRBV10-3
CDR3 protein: CAIKFLPSPDSMSGGAAYNQQYF
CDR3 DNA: TGTGCCATCAAATTTCTACCTTCTCCGGACAGTATGAGCGGCGGGGCGGCCTACAATCAGCAGTACTTC

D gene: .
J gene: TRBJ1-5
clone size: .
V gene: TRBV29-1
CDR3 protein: CSVVGQFNQPQHF
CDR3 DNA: TGCAGCGTTGTCGGACAGTTCAATCAGCCCCAACATTTT

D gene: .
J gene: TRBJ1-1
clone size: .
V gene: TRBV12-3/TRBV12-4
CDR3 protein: CASSSYGRGRNEAFF
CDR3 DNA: TGTGCTAGCAGTTCCTATGGACGGGGAAGGAATGAAGCTTTCTTT

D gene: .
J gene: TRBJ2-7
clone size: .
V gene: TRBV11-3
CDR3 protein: CASSLGFGQFYVQCF
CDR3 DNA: TGTGCCAGCAGCTTAGGGTTCGGACAGTTCTATGTGCAGTGCTTC

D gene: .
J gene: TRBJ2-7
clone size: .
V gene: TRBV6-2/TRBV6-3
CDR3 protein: CASTGRYPYGQYF
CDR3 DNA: TGTGCCAGCACTGGGCGTTATCCCTACGGGCAGTACTTC

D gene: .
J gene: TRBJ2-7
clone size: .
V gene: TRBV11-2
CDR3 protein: CANSLESEISGEQYF
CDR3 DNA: TGTGCCAACAGCCTAGAGTCCGAGATCTCTGGCGAGCAGTACTTC

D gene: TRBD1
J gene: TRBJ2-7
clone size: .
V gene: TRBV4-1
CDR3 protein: CASSPPDRLSYEQYF
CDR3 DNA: TGCGCCAGCAGCCCGCCGGACAGGCTCTCCTACGAGCAGTACTTC

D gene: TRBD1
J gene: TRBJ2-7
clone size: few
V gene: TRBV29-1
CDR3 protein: CSVEGQGKPYEQYF
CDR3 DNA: TGCAGCGTTGAAGGACAGGGGAAACCCTACGAGCAGTACTTC

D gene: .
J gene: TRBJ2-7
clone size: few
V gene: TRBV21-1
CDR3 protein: CAGSKDTMGDPYEQYF
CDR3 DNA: TGTGCCGGCAGCAAGGACACCATGGGGGATCCCTACGAGCAGTACTTC

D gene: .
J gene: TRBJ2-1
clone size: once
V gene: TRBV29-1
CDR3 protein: CSAALWRNEQFF
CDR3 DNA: TGCAGCGCTGCCTTGTGGCGAAATGAGCAGTTCTTC

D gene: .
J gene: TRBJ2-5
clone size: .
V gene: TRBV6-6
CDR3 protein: CASSFPNWAETLYF
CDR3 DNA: TGTGCCAGCAGTTTCCCGAACTGGGCAGAGACCCTGTACTTC